The source of this T cell receptor beta chain is a study of CD8+ T cells in alopecia areata. Treatment described: oral pan-JAK inhibitor, 5-10 mg twice daily. Sequencing used cDNA as its template, made by extracting RNA and reverse transcribing it. Sequencing used immunoSEQ multiplex PCR; TCRdb keeps in-frame clones, though not all of them. Of about 200,000 clones listed, about three fifths are singletons. The sequence was obtained from a human donor with alopecia areata. The material was CD4+ T cells sorted from blood, obtained at week 4, from a patient treated with tofacitinib.

The CDR3 loop is CASSSRFRASYTDTQYF. Written as DNA, the CDR3 is TGTGCCAGCAGCTCCCGCTTCAGGGCCTCTTACACAGATACGCAGTATTTT. V usage is TRBV7-2 and J usage is TRBJ2-3; D is perhaps TRBD1 (5 bases). This CDR3 region has 17 residues. Trimming took 4 bases from V and 2 from J, leaving 19 bases between them. Germline lookup yields CDR1 SGHTA and CDR2 FQGNSA.